This T cell receptor (beta chain) stems from a study of blood T cell repertoires in COVID-19. About the research overall: COVID-19 samples from acute and convalescent phases originated in the United States, Italy and Spain.

This clone has more than one count but fewer than ten. Ages ranged from about 18 to 100 years, with residence in around 24 US areas. As originally analysed: Reference gene primer amplification yielded estimated nucleated cell counts. This table comes from immunoSEQ multiplex PCR, and its TCRdb copy is limited to in-frame clones, with some not included. That table supplies the V and J calls and clone size; D and trimming were determined from the DNA. The sample yields roughly 200,000 clones, roughly 86% seen once. This receptor was taken from a man aged 35-49 years with acute COVID-19. Input material: PBMCs or T cells enriched from blood (not recorded which).

In DNA, the CDR3 is TGTGCCAGCAGTTTAACAGGATCTACGGAGCAGTACTTC. It is translated as CASSLTGSTEQYF. The chain couples TRBV27 to TRBJ2-7; maybe TRBD1 (5 bases). Trimming stripped 2 bases from V and 7 bases from J, with 12 bases between. This CDR3 spans 13 amino acids. Germline V gene lookup returns CDR1 MNHEY and CDR2 SMNVEV (reference sequence).